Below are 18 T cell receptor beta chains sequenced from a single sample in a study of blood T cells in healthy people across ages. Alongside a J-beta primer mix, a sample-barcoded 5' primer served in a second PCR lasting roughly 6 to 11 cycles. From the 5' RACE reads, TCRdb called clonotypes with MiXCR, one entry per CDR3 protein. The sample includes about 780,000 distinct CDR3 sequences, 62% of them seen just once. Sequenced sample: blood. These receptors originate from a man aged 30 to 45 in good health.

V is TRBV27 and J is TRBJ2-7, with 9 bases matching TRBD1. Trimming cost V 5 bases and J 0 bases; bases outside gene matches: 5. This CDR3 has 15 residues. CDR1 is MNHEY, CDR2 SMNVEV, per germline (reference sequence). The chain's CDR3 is CASSIGTGPSYEQYF. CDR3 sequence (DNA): TGTGCCAGCAGTATTGGGACAGGGCCCTCCTACGAGCAGTACTTC.

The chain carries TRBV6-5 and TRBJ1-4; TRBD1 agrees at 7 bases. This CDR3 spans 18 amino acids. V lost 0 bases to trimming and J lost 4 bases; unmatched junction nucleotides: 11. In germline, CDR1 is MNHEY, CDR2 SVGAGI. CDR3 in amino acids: CASSYSIRAGQFNEKLFF. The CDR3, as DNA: TGTGCCAGCAGTTACTCGATTCGAGCGGGACAGTTTAATGAAAAACTGTTTTTT.

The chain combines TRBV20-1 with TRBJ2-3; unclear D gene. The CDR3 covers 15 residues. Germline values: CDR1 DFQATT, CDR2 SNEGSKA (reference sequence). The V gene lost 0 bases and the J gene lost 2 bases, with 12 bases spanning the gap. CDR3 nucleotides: TGCAGTGCTAGAGATCTCGCGGTGTACACAGATACGCAGTATTTT. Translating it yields CSARDLAVYTDTQYF.

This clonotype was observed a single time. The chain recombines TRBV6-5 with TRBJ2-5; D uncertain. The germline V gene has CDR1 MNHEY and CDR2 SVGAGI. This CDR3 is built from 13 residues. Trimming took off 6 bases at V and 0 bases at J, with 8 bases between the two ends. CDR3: CASRKGYQETQYF. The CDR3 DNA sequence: TGTGCCAGCAGGAAAGGTTACCAAGAGACCCAGTACTTC.

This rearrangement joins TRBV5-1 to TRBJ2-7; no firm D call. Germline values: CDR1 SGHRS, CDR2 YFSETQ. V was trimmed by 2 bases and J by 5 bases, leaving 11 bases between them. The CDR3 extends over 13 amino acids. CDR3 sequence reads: CASSFSRRDEQYF. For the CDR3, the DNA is TGCGCCAGCAGCTTTTCCCGACGAGACGAGCAGTACTTC.

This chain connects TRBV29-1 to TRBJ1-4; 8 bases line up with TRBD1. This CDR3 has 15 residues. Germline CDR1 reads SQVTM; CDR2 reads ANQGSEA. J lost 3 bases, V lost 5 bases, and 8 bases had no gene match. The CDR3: CSVHTGGNANEKLFF. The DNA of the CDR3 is TGCAGCGTTCATACAGGGGGGAATGCTAATGAAAAACTGTTTTTT.

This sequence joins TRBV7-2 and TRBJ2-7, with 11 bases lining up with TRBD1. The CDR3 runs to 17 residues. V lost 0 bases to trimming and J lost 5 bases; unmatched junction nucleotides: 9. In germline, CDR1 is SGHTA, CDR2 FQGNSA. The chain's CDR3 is CASSLALPRTGGDEQYF. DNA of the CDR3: TGTGCCAGCAGCTTAGCGCTCCCCAGGACAGGGGGCGACGAGCAGTACTTC.

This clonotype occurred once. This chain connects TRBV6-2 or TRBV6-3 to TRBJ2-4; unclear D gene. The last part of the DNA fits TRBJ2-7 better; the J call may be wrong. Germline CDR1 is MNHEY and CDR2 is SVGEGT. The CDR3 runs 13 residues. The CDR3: CASSTGSLREQYF. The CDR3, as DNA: TGTGCCAGCAGTACCGGGTCTCTCCGCGAGCAGTACTTC.

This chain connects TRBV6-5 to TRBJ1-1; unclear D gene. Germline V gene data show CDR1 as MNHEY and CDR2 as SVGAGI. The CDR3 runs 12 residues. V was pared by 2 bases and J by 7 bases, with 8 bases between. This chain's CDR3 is CASSYREGEAFF. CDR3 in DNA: TGTGCCAGCAGTTACCGAGAGGGTGAAGCTTTCTTT.

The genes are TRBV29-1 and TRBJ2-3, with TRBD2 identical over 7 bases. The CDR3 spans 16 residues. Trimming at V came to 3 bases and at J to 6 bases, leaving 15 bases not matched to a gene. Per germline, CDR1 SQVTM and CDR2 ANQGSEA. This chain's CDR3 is CSVELERGSGLDTQYF. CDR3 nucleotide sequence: TGCAGCGTTGAGTTGGAGCGGGGCTCAGGGTTGGATACGCAGTATTTT.

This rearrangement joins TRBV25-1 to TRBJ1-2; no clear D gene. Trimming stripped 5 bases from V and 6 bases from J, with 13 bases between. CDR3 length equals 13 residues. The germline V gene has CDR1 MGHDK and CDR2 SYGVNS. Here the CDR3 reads CASSRTEVDGYTF. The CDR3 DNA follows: TGTGCCAGCAGTCGAACGGAGGTTGATGGCTACACCTTC.

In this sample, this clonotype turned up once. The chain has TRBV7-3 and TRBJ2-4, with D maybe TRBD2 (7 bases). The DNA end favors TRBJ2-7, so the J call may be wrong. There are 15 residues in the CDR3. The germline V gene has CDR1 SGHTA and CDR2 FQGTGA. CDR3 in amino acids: CASSPRGGLGYEQYF. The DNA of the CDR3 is TGTGCCAGCAGCCCTAGGGGGGGATTGGGTTACGAGCAGTACTTC.

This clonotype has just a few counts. CDR3 bases: TGTGCCATCAGTGAGTCTTCGACAGGGCTTTATGGCTACACCTTC. Translation: CAISESSTGLYGYTF. The V gene is TRBV10-3, the J gene TRBJ1-2; 7 nucleotides line up with TRBD1. With 0 bases clipped from V and 5 bases from J, the junction kept 6 bases outside the gene matches. CDR1 is ENHRY, CDR2 SYGVKD, per germline. The CDR3 is 15 amino acids.

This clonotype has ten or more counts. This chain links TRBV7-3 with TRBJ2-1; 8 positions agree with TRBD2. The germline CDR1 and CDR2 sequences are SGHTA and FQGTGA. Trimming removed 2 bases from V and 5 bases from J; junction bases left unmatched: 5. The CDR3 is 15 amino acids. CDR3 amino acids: CASSLSGGPNNEQFF. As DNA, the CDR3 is TGTGCCAGCAGCTTATCGGGGGGGCCCAACAATGAGCAGTTCTTC.

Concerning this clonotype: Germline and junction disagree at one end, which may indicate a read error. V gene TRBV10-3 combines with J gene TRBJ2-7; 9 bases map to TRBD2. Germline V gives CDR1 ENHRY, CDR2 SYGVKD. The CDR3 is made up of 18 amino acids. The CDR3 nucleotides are TGTGCCATCAGTGACCGGGGACGGGCCGGGACTAGCTCCCACGAGCAGTACTTC. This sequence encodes CAISDRGRAGTSSHEQYF.

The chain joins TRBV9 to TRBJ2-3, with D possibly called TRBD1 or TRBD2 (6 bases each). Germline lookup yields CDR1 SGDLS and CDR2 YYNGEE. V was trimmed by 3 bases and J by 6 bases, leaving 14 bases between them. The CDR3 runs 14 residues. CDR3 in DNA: TGTGCCAGCAGCGGCGGGACAACCTGGGATACGCAGTATTTT. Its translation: CASSGGTTWDTQYF.

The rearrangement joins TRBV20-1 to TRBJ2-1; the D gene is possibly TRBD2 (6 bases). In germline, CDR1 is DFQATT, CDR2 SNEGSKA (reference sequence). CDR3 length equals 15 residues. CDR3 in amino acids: CSGLRGGEDFTEQFF. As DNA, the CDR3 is TGCAGCGGCTTGCGGGGCGGGGAAGACTTCACTGAGCAGTTCTTC.

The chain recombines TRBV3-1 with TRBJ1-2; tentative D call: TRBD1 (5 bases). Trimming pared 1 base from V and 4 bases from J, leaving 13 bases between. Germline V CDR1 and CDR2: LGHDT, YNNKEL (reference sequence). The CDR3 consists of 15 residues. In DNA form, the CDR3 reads TGTGCCAGCAGCCAAGGAAGTAGGGGCGTCTATGGCTACACCTTC. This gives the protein CASSQGSRGVYGYTF.